Shown below are 16 T cell receptor beta chains from a single sample sequenced in a study of blood T cell repertoires in COVID-19. Sequencing used immunoSEQ multiplex PCR; TCRdb keeps in-frame clones, though not all of them. The data show some 120,000 clones, roughly 90% seen once. The source material was peripheral blood. The receptors stem from a man aged 45 to 65 with active COVID-19.

The rearrangement links TRBV2 to TRBJ2-7; unclear D gene. There are 13 residues in the CDR3. Looked up from germline, CDR1 is SNHLY and CDR2 is FYNNEI. V lost 4 bases and J lost 3, with 10 bases in between. This CDR3 reads CASSGLPSYEQYV. Here the CDR3 DNA reads TGTGCCAGCAGTGGATTACCTAGCTACGAGCAGTACGTC.

The V gene is TRBV3-1 (or the pseudogene TRBV3-2), the J gene TRBJ1-2, with 8 bases that match TRBD1. Germline V gene data show CDR1 as LGHDT and CDR2 as YNNKEL (reference sequence). CDR3 length equals 13 residues. The V and J ends lost 4 bases and 4 bases, in that order; junction bases with no gene match: 2. CDR3 DNA sequence: TGTGCCAGCAGCCCAGGGGGCGGCTATGGCTACACCTTC. As protein: CASSPGGGYGYTF.

The V and J genes are TRBV5-1 and TRBJ2-1; D gene uncertain. This CDR3 has 18 residues. From germline, CDR1 is SGHRS and CDR2 YFSETQ. The V gene lost 1 base and the J gene lost 0 bases, with 17 bases spanning the gap. The CDR3 loop is CASSLFAVVRSSYNEQFF. The CDR3 nucleotides read TGCGCCAGCAGCTTGTTCGCTGTGGTCCGGAGCTCCTACAATGAGCAGTTCTTC.

The chain links TRBV11-1 to TRBJ2-7, with 7 bases lining up with TRBD1. Germline CDR1 SGHAT, CDR2 FQDESV (reference sequence). The CDR3 length is 13 residues. The V and J ends lost 2 bases and 6 bases, in that order; junction bases with no gene match: 4. This chain's CDR3 is CASSLHTGAEQYF. The CDR3 DNA reads TGTGCCAGCAGCTTACACACAGGGGCCGAGCAGTACTTC.

This chain links TRBV5-1 with TRBJ2-7; TRBD1 matches at 12 bases. The CDR3 has 17 amino acids. J was trimmed by 6 bases and V by 2 bases; bases with no gene match: 12. The germline gives CDR1 SGHRS, CDR2 YFSETQ. CDR3 protein: CASSFTGTGGLVREQYF. DNA of the CDR3: TGCGCCAGCAGCTTCACCGGGACAGGGGGCTTGGTTCGCGAGCAGTACTTC.

The chain uses TRBV2 and TRBJ2-1; TRBD2 aligns across 10 bases. The V gene end was trimmed by 0 bases and the J gene end by 9 bases; junction bases not matched to a gene: 5. Germline CDR1 and CDR2: SNHLY and FYNNEI. CDR3 length: 15 residues. CDR3 protein: CASSEAVAGGGEQFF. The CDR3 nucleotides read TGTGCCAGCAGTGAAGCGGTAGCGGGGGGTGGTGAGCAGTTCTTC.

The gene calls are TRBV6-5 and TRBJ1-1; a weak D match, TRBD1 (6 bases). CDR1 and CDR2 (germline): MNHEY, SVGAGI. The V and J ends lost 8 bases and 7 bases respectively, with 11 bases between them. This CDR3 comprises 11 residues. The CDR3 bases are TGTGCCAGCCGGGAGGGGGGTGAAGCTTTCTTT. It yields the protein CASREGGEAFF.

This chain connects TRBV18 to TRBJ1-4; D not certain. Germline V CDR1 and CDR2: KGHSH, LQKENI. Trimming removed 4 bases at V and 8 bases at J, with 11 bases between. The CDR3 runs 13 residues. CDR3 region: CASSLPGEEKLFF. Written as DNA, the CDR3 is TGTGCCAGCTCACTACCGGGAGAGGAAAAACTGTTTTTT.

The chain recombines TRBV11-2 with TRBJ2-1; 7 bases agree with TRBD2. The CDR3 is 12 amino acids. V lost 1 base to trimming and J lost 10 bases; unmatched junction nucleotides: 1. The germline gives CDR1 SGHAT, CDR2 FQNNGV. CDR3 bases: TGTGCCAGCAGCTTAGGAGCGGGAGAGCAGTTCTTC. Its protein product is CASSLGAGEQFF.

The rearrangement uses TRBV19 and TRBJ1-1, with 7 bases fitting TRBD1. J gave up 5 bases and V 4 bases, and 7 bases lay outside the gene matches. This CDR3 region has 14 residues. Germline-derived CDR1 and CDR2 are LNHDA and SQIVND (reference sequence). The CDR3 bases are TGTGCCAGTAGTACGGACAGGCGAAAGACTGAAGCTTTCTTT. Amino acids: CASSTDRRKTEAFF.

The V and J genes are TRBV19 and TRBJ1-2; 8 nucleotides match TRBD1. Germline values: CDR1 LNHDA, CDR2 SQIVND (reference sequence). The CDR3 is 18 residues long. Trimming removed 5 bases from V and 0 bases from J; junction bases left unmatched: 14. CDR3 sequence: CASSLPRGTGLSNYGYTF. As DNA, the CDR3 is TGTGCCAGTAGTCTCCCCAGGGGGACAGGCCTTTCTAACTATGGCTACACCTTC.

The chain couples TRBV2 to TRBJ1-1, with TRBD1 matching 9 bases. After removal of 6 bases from V and 5 bases from J, the junction contained 4 bases not matched to a gene. The CDR3 runs to 13 residues. CDR1 SNHLY and CDR2 FYNNEI come from the germline V gene. The CDR3 DNA follows: TGTGCCAGCAGAGCGGACAGGGGTACTGAAGCTTTCTTT. Protein sequence: CASRADRGTEAFF.

This chain joins TRBV11-3 and TRBJ1-1; D gene unclear. The length of the CDR3 is 15 residues. CDR1 is SGHNT, CDR2 YENEEA, per germline. Trimming removed 5 bases from V and 0 bases from J, with 13 bases in between. CDR3 sequence reads: CASSPQSQVNTEAFF. The CDR3 DNA reads as TGTGCCAGCAGCCCCCAATCCCAGGTGAACACTGAAGCTTTCTTT.

The V and J genes are TRBV9 and TRBJ1-3; weak D call: TRBD1 (5 bases). CDR3 length equals 17 residues. The germline V and J ends were trimmed by 0 bases and 0 bases, with 13 bases remaining between them. Germline CDR1 and CDR2: SGDLS and YYNGEE. The CDR3 sequence: CASSVDPTGDSGNTIYF. In nucleotides, the CDR3 is TGTGCCAGCAGCGTAGATCCCACAGGCGACTCTGGAAACACCATATATTTT.

The chain couples TRBV3-1 (or the pseudogene TRBV3-2) to TRBJ2-2, with D possibly TRBD2 on 6 matching bases. The CDR3 is 14 amino acids. From germline, CDR1 is LGHDT and CDR2 YNNKEL (reference sequence). Trimming left V 5 bases short and J 3 bases short, with 10 bases between. The chain's CDR3 is CASSWGLDTGELFF. The DNA for the CDR3 is TGTGCCAGCAGCTGGGGACTCGACACCGGGGAGCTGTTTTTT.

The chain uses TRBV3-1 (or the pseudogene TRBV3-2) and TRBJ1-4; 8 nucleotides align to TRBD1. The germline V gene has CDR1 LGHDT and CDR2 YNNKEL (reference sequence). The CDR3 totals 14 residues. The junction had 8 bases not matched to a gene; V was cut back by 4 bases and J by 10 bases. The CDR3 nucleotides are TGTGCCAGCAGCCCTGGACAGGGTCGTACAAAACTGTTTTTT. Translated: CASSPGQGRTKLFF.